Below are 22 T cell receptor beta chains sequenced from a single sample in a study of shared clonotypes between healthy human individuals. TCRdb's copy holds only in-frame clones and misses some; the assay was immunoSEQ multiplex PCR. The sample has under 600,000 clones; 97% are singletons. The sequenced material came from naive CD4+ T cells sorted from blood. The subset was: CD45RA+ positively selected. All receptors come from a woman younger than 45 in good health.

Here the CDR3 DNA reads TGTGCCAGCAGTGGAGACAGGGTGGGGGAAAAACTGTTTTTT. This encodes CASSGDRVGEKLFF. The chain has TRBV6-1 and TRBJ1-4, with 7 bases fitting TRBD1. Germline assignment: CDR1 MNHNS and CDR2 SASEGT. J was trimmed by 8 bases and V by 4 bases; bases with no gene match: 7. The CDR3 loop spans 14 amino acids.

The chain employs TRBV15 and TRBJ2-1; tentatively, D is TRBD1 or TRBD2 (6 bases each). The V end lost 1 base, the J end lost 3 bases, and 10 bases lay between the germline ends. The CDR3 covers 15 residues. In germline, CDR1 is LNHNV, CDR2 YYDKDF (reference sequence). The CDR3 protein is CATSRARGGYNEQFF. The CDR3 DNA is TGTGCCACCAGCAGAGCCAGGGGAGGCTACAATGAGCAGTTCTTC.

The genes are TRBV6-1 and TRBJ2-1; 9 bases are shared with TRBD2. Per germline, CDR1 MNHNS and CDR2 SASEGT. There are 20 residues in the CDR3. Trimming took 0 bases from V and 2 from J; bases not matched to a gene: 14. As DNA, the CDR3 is TGTGCCAGCAGTGAAGCCTGGCGGGAGGGCCGTCGTCTACCCTACAATGAGCAGTTCTTC. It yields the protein CASSEAWREGRRLPYNEQFF.

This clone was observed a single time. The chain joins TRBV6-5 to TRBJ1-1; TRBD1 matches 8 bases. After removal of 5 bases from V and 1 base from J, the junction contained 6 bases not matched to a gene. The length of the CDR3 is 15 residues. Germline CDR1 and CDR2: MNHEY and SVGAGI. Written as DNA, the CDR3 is TGTGCCAGCAGTCGGGACAGGACATCGAACACTGAAGCTTTCTTT. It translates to CASSRDRTSNTEAFF.

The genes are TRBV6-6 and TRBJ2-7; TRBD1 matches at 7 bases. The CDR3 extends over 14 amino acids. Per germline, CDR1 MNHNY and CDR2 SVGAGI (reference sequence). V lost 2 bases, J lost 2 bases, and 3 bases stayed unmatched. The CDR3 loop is CASSYADRAYEQYF. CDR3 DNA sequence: TGTGCCAGCAGTTACGCTGACAGGGCCTACGAGCAGTACTTC.

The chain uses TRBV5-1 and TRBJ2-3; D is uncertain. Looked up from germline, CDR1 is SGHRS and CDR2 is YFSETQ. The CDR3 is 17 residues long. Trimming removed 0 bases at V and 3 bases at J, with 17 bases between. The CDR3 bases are TGCGCCAGCAGCTTGGCCCAAACAACATCGTTAACAGATACGCAGTATTTT. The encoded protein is CASSLAQTTSLTDTQYF.

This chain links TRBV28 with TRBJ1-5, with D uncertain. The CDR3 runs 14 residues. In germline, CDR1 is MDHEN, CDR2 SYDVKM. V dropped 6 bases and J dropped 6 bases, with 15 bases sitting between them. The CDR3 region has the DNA TGTGCCAGCAGACCACCCCCACAAGGTCAGCCCCAGCATTTT. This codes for CASRPPPQGQPQHF. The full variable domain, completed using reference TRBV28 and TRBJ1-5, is DVKVTQSSRYLVKRTGEKVFLECVQDMDHENMFWYRQDPGLGLRLIYFSYDVKMKEKGDIPEGYSVSREKKERFSLILESASTNQTSMYLCASRPPPQGQPQHFGDGTRLSIL.

The CDR3 spells CASSRGTSGSIDEQYF. As DNA, the CDR3 is TGCGCCAGCAGCCGAGGGACTAGCGGGAGTATCGACGAGCAGTACTTC. The chain is built from TRBV5-1 and TRBJ2-7; 14 nucleotides match TRBD2. CDR3 length: 16 residues. The V gene's germline CDR1 is SGHRS and CDR2 YFSETQ. The V segment lost 4 bases and the J segment 5 bases; nucleotides outside the gene matches: 8.

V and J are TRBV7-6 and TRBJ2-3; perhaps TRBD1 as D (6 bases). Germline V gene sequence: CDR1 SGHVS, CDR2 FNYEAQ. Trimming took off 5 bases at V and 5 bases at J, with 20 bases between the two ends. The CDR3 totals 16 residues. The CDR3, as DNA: TGTGCCAGCAGCGGGCTGGGGACACCCGCGGGAGATACGCAGTATTTT. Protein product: CASSGLGTPAGDTQYF.

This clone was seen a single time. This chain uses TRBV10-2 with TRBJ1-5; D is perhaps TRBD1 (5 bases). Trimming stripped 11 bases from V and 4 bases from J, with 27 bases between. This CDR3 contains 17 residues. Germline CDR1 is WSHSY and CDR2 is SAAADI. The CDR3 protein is CAASSGGSGLENQPQHF. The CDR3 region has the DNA TGCGCCGCTAGCAGCGGGGGAAGTGGCTTGGAAAATCAGCCCCAGCATTTT.

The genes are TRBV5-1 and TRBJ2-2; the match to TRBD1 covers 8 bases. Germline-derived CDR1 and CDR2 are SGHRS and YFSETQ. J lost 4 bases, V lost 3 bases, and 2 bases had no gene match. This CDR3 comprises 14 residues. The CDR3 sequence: CASSSGQATGELFF. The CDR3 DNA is TGCGCCAGCAGCTCGGGACAGGCCACCGGGGAGCTGTTTTTT.

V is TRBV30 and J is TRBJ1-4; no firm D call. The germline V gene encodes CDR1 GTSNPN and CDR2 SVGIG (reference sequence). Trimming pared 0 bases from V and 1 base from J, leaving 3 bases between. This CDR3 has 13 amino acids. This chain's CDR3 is CAWSVLTNEKLFF. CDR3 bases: TGTGCCTGGAGTGTATTAACTAATGAAAAACTGTTTTTT.

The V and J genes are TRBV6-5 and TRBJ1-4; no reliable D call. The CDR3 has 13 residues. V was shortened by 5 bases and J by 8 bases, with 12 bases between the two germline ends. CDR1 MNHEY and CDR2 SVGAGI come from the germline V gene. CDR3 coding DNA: TGTGCCAGCAGTCCTCGACGGGGAGAAAAACTGTTTTTT. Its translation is CASSPRRGEKLFF.

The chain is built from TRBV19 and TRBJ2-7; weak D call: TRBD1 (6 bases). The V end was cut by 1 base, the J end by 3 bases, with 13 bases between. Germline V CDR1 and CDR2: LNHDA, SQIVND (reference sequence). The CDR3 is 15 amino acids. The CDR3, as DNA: TGTGCCAGTAGTATAGTCGCAGGGGACCTCTACGAGCAGTACTTC. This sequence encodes CASSIVAGDLYEQYF.

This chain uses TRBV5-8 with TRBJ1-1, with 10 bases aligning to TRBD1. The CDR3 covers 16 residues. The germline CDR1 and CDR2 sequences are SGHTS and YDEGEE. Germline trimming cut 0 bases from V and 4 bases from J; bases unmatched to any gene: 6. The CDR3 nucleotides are TGTGCCAGCAGCTTGGGGACAGGGGGTAAGGGCACTGAAGCTTTCTTT. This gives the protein CASSLGTGGKGTEAFF.

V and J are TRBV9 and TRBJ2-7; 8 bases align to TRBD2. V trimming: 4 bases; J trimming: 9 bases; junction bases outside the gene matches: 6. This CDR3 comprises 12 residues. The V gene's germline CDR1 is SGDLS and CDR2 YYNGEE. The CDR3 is CASSMSGGRQYF. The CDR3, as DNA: TGTGCCAGCAGCATGAGCGGGGGACGGCAGTACTTC.

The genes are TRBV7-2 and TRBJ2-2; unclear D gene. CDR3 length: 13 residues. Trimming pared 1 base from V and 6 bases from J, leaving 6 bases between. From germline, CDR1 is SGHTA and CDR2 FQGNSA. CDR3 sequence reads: CASSLVHAGELFF. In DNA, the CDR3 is TGTGCCAGCAGCTTAGTTCACGCCGGGGAGCTGTTTTTT. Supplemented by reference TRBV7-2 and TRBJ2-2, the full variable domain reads GAGVSQSPSNKVTEKGKDVELRCDPISGHTALYWYRQSLGQGLEFLIYFQGNSAPDKSGLPSDRFSAERTGGSVSTLTIQRTQQEDSAVYLCASSLVHAGELFFGEGSRLTVL.

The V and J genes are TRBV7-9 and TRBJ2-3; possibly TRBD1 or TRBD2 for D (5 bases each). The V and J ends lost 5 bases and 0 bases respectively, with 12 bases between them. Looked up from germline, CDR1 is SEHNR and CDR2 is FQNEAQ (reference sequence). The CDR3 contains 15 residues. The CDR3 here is CASSPPGPSTDTQYF. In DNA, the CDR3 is TGTGCCAGCAGCCCTCCGGGACCGAGCACAGATACGCAGTATTTT.

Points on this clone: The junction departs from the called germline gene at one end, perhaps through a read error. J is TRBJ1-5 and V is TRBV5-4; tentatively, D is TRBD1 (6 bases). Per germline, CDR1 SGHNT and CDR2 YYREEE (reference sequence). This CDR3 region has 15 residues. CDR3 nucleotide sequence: TGTGCCAGCAGTTTGGGGGGGGGCGCAGGTCAGCCCCAGCATTTT. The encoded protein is CASSLGGGAGQPQHF.

The CDR3: CASSTDYRGRLDTQYF. CDR3 in DNA: TGTGCCAGCAGTACTGACTACAGGGGGCGTCTAGATACGCAGTATTTT. J is TRBJ2-3 and V is TRBV6-6; the match to TRBD1 covers 9 bases. The V segment lost 5 bases and the J segment 5 bases; nucleotides outside the gene matches: 11. The CDR3 has 16 amino acids. Per germline, CDR1 MNHNY and CDR2 SVGAGI (reference sequence).

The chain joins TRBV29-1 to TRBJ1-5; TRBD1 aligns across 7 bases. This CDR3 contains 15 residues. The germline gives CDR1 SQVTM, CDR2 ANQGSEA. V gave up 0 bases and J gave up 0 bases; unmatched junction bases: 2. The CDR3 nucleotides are TGCAGCGTTGAAGACGGGACAGATAGCAATCAGCCCCAGCATTTT. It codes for CSVEDGTDSNQPQHF. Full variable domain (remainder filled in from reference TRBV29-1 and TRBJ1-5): SAVISQKPSRDICQRGTSLTIQCQVDSQVTMMFWYRQQPGQSLTLIATANQGSEATYESGFVIDKFPISRPNLTFSTLTVSNMSPEDSSIYLCSVEDGTDSNQPQHFGDGTRLSIL.

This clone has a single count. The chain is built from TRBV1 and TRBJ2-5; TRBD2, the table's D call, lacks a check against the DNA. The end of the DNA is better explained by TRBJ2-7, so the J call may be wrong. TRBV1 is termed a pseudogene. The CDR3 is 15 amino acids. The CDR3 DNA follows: TGCACCAGCAGCCGAACTGGCGGGAGGTACTACGAGCAGTACTTC. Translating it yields CTSSRTGGRYYEQYF.